This T cell receptor beta chain appears in the sequencing data of a study of control samples from healthy donors and cancer patients. V was clipped by 4 bases and J by 11 bases, with 12 bases between them. This CDR3 region has 13 residues. The assay was immunoSEQ multiplex PCR, and TCRdb's table has in-frame clones only and misses some. The sample holds 90,000 to 150,000 clones, approximately 88% seen once. This receptor was obtained from a man aged 40-55 years in good health. V is TRBV12-3 or TRBV12-4 and J is TRBJ1-6, with D possibly matching TRBD1 (6 bases). Specimen: blood. The chain's CDR3 is CASSSTGSPPLHF. As DNA, the CDR3 is TGTGCCAGCAGTTCCACAGGGTCCCCACCCCTCCACTTT.